Listed here are 2 T cell receptor beta chains from one sample, sequenced in a study of T cells in women clearing cervical HPV infection. The table came from immunoSEQ multiplex PCR; TCRdb's copy has only in-frame clones and leaves some out. The listing records 40,000 to 60,000 clones. The sequenced sample consisted of blood buffy coat. These receptors originate from a woman between 18 and 70 years old with a cervical HPV16 infection that either progressed to CIN3+ or cleared (not recorded which).

In the case of this clone: The read terminates 3 residues ahead of where the CDR3 ends, so the germline J gene completes it. The J gene is TRBJ2-3, the V gene TRBV29-1, with 14 nucleotides matching TRBD2. With 6 bases clipped from V and 6 bases from J, the junction kept 17 bases outside the gene matches. Per germline, CDR1 SQVTM and CDR2 ANQGSEA. The CDR3 has 18 amino acids. This CDR3 reads CSVPTSGGAGTSSDTQYF. The sequenced CDR3 bases are TGCAGCGTCCCGACTAGCGGGGGGGCCGGGACCAGCTCGGATACG.

Regarding this clone: The CDR3 end is not reached by the read, which stops 3 residues before it; the germline J gene fills it in. V and J are TRBV7-2 and TRBJ2-1, with a tentative D call TRBD2 (7 bases). Trimming pared 5 bases from V and 6 bases from J, leaving 11 bases between. CDR1 and CDR2 (germline): SGHTA, FQGNSA. The CDR3 contains 13 residues. The CDR3 bases that were read are TGTGCCAGCAGCCCACGGGGGGCCAATGAG. Protein product: CASSPRGANE. The CDR3 in its entirety is CASSPRGANEQFF.